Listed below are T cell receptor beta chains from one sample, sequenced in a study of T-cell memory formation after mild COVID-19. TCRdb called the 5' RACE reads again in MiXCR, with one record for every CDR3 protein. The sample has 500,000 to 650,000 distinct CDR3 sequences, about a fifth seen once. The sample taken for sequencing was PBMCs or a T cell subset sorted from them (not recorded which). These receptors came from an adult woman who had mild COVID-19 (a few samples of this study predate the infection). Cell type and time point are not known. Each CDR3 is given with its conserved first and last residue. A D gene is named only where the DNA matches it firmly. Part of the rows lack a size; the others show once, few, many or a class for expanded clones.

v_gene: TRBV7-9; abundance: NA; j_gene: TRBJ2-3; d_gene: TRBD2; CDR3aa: CASSEGLAADTDTQYF; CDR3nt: TGTGCCAGCAGCGAAGGACTAGCGGCCGACACAGATACGCAGTATTTT
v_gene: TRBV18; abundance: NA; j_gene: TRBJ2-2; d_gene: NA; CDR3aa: CASSPLPRGPGTGELFF; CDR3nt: TGTGCCAGCTCACCACTACCACGGGGGCCAGGCACCGGGGAGCTGTTTTTT
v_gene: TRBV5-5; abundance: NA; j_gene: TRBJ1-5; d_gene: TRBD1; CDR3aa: CASSLIPRTGPQPQHF; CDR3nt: TGTGCCAGCAGCTTGATCCCACGGACAGGTCCTCAGCCCCAGCATTTT
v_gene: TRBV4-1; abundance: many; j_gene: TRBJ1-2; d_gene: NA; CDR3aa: CASSQGDIRANYGYTF; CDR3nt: TGCGCCAGCAGCCAAGGGGACATCAGAGCTAACTATGGCTACACCTTC
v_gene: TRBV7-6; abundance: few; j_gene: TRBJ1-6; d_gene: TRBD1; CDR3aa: CASSFGQGANSPLHF; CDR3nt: TGTGCCAGCAGCTTCGGACAGGGGGCAAATTCACCCCTCCACTTT
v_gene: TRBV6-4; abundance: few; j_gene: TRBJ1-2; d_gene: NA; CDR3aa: CASSDSPDTGLDGYTF; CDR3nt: TGTGCCAGCAGTGACTCTCCGGACACCGGATTGGATGGCTACACCTTC
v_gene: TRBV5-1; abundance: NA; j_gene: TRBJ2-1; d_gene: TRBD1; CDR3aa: CASSLGTGAREQFF; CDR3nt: TGCGCCAGCAGCTTGGGGACAGGGGCCCGGGAGCAGTTCTTC
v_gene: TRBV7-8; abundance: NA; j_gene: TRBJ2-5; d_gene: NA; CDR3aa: CASSLPQLRETQYF; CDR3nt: TGTGCCAGCAGCCTACCTCAATTACGGGAGACCCAGTACTTC
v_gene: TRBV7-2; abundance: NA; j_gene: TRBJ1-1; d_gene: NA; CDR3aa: CASSFGAGGEAFF; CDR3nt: TGTGCCAGCAGCTTCGGAGCCGGGGGAGAAGCTTTCTTT
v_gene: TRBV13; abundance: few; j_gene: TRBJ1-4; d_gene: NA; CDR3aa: CASSREQWHRGEKLFF; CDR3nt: TGTGCCAGCAGCCGCGAGCAATGGCATCGTGGTGAAAAACTGTTTTTT
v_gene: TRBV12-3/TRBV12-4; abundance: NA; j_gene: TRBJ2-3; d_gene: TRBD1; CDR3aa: CASSTRQGVGDTQYF; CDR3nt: TGTGCCAGCAGTACCCGACAGGGAGTAGGAGATACGCAGTATTTT
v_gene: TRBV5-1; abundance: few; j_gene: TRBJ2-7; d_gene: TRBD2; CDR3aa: CASSFYSSGSSHEQYF; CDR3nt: TGCGCCAGCAGCTTCTATTCTAGCGGGAGTAGCCACGAGCAGTACTTC
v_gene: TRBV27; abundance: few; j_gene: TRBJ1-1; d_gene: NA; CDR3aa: CASGWRGEAFF; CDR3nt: TGTGCCAGCGGGTGGCGCGGTGAAGCTTTCTTT
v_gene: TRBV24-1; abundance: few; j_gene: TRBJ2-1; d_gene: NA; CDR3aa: CATSDSPGQGTTYEQFF; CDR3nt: TGTGCCACCAGTGATTCCCCGGGGCAGGGGACCACTTATGAGCAGTTCTTC
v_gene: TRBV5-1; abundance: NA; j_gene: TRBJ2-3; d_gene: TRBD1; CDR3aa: CASAPRGQGISDTQYF; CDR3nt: TGCGCCAGCGCCCCCCGGGGACAGGGAATATCAGATACGCAGTATTTT
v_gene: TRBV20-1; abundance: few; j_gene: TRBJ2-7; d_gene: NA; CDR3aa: CSFLSGGGWGEQYF; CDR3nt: TGCAGTTTTCTTAGCGGTGGGGGCTGGGGCGAGCAGTACTTC
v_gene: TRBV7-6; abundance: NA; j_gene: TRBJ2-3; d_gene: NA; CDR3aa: CASSLEWGATGNTQYF; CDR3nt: TGTGCCAGCAGCCTCGAGTGGGGGGCAACAGGAAATACGCAGTATTTT
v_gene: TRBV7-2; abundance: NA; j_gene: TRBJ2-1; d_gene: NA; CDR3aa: CASSLGHRGNEQFF; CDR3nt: TGTGCCAGCAGCCTGGGCCATAGAGGAAATGAGCAGTTCTTC
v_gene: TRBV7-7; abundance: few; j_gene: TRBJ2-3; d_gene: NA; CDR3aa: CASSPPLTDTQYF; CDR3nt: TGTGCCAGCAGCCCGCCCCTGACAGATACGCAGTATTTT
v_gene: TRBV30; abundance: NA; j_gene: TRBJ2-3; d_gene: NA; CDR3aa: CAWSYQSVQYF; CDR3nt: TGTGCCTGGAGTTATCAGTCGGTGCAGTATTTT
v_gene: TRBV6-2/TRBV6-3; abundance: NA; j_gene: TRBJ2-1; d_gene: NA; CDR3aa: CASSYSRRAGFEQFF; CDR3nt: TGTGCCAGCAGTTACTCTAGACGAGCGGGCTTCGAGCAGTTCTTC
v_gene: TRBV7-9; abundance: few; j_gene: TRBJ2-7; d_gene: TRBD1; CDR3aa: CASSLDRALYEQYF; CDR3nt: TGTGCCAGCAGTTTGGACAGGGCCCTCTACGAGCAGTACTTC
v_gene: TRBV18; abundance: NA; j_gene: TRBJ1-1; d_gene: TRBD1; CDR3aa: CASSPLTPRTGNTEAFF; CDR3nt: TGTGCCAGCTCACCACTCACTCCAAGGACAGGGAACACTGAAGCTTTCTTT
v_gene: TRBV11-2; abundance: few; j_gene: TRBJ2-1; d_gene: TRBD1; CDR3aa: CASSIDRGPGNEQFF; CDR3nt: TGTGCCAGCAGCATAGACAGGGGGCCGGGCAATGAGCAGTTCTTC
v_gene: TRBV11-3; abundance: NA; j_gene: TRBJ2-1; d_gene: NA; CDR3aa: CASRSGTHNEQFF; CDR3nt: TGTGCCAGCAGGTCCGGGACCCACAATGAGCAGTTCTTC
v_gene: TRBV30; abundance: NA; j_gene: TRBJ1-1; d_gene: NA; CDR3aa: CAWSVNTEAFF; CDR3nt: TGTGCCTGGAGTGTAAACACTGAAGCTTTCTTT
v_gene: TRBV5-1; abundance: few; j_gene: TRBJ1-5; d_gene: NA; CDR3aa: CASSPGQSTGQPQHF; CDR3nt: TGCGCCAGCAGCCCAGGACAGTCCACGGGGCAGCCCCAGCATTTT
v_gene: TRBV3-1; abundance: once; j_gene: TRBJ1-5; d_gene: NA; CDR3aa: CASSQGLQGRGQPQHF; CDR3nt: TGTGCCAGCAGCCAAGGGCTCCAGGGGCGCGGTCAGCCCCAGCATTTT
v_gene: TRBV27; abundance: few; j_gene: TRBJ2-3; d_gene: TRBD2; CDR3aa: CASSWTSGGSDTQYF; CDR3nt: TGTGCCAGCAGTTGGACTAGCGGGGGGTCAGATACGCAGTATTTT
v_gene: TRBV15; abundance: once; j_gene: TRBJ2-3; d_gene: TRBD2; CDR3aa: CATSRGVGAGVTDTQYF; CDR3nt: TGTGCCACCAGCAGGGGAGTCGGAGCGGGGGTCACAGATACGCAGTATTTT
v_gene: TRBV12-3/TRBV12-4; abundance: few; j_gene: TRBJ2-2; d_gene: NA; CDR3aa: CASVGTTNTGELFF; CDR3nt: TGTGCCAGCGTCGGGACAACGAACACCGGGGAGCTGTTTTTT
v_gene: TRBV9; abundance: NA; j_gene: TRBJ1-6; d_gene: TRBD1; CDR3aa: CASSMRQGADNSPLHF; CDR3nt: TGTGCCAGCAGCATGAGACAGGGGGCTGATAATTCACCCCTCCACTTT
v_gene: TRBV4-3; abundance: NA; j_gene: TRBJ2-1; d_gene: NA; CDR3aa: CASSQGGEYNEQFF; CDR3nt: TGCGCCAGCAGCCAAGGCGGAGAGTACAATGAGCAGTTCTTC
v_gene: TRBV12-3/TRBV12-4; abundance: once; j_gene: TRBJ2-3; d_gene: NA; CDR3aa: CASRVSGASTDTQYF; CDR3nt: TGTGCCAGCAGGGTCAGTGGCGCTAGCACAGATACGCAGTATTTT
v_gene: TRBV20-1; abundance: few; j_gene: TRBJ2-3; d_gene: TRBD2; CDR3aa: CSARDPMLAGEITDTQYF; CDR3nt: TGCAGTGCTAGAGATCCCATGTTAGCGGGGGAAATCACAGATACGCAGTATTTT
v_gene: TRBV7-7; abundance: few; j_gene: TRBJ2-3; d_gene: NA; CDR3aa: CASSRRPLTLGEDTQYF; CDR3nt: TGTGCTAGCAGCCGTAGGCCCTTGACGTTGGGGGAAGATACGCAGTATTTT
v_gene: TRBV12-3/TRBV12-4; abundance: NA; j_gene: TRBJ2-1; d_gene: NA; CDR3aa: CASSLARTTNEQFF; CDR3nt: TGTGCCAGCAGTTTAGCGAGGACTACCAATGAGCAGTTCTTC
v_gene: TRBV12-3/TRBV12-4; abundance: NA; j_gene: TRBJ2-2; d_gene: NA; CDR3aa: CASSLNSNTGELFF; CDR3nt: TGTGCCAGCAGTTTGAACAGCAACACCGGGGAGCTGTTTTTT
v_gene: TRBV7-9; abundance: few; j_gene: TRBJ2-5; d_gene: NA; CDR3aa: CASSLALGTQTQYF; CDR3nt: TGTGCCAGCAGCTTAGCGCTCGGGACTCAGACCCAGTACTTC
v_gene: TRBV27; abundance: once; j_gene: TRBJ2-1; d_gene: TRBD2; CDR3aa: CASGFGTSAYNEQFF; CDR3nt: TGTGCCAGCGGTTTCGGGACTAGTGCCTACAATGAGCAGTTCTTC
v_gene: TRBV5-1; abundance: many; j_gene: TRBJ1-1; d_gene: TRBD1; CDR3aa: CASSLTGVNTEAFF; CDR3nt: TGTGCCAGCAGCTTAACAGGGGTGAACACTGAAGCTTTCTTT
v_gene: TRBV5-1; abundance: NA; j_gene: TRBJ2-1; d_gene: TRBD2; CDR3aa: CASSLDRGGRTNEQFF; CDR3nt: TGCGCCAGCAGCTTGGACCGGGGGGGCCGTACTAATGAGCAGTTCTTC
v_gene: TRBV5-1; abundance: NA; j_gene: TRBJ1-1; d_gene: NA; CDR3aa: CASSLVGLSGAFF; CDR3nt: TGCGCCAGCAGCTTGGTCGGACTCTCGGGGGCTTTCTTT
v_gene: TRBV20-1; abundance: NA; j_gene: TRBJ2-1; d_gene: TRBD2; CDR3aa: CSSTSGSNYEQFF; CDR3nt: TGCAGTTCGACTAGCGGGAGTAATTATGAGCAGTTCTTC
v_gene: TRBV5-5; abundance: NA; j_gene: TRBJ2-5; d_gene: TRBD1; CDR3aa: CASSVGTGKETQYF; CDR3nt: TGTGCCAGCAGCGTCGGGACAGGGAAAGAGACCCAGTACTTC